This T cell receptor beta chain derives from a study of blood T cell repertoires in COVID-19. Study-wide background: PBMCs, B-cell-depleted T cells, or T cells were the source of the cDNA or gDNA that made up the material.

This clone occurred a few times. CDR3 size: 15 residues. Germline CDR1 is KGHSH and CDR2 is LQKENI. Trimming cost V 1 base and J 2 bases, with 9 bases left between them. Repertoires were generated with immunoSEQ multiplex PCR, while TCRdb's copy carries only in-frame clones and drops some. The table includes a few hundred thousand clones, approximately 77% detected once. The sequence derives from a woman between 18 and 29 years old with acute or convalescent COVID-19. The specimen was peripheral blood. The V and J genes are TRBV18 and TRBJ2-1, with D hard to call. CDR3 sequence reads: CASSPLDTTYNEQFF. The CDR3 nucleotides are TGTGCCAGCTCACCACTAGATACGACCTACAATGAGCAGTTCTTC.